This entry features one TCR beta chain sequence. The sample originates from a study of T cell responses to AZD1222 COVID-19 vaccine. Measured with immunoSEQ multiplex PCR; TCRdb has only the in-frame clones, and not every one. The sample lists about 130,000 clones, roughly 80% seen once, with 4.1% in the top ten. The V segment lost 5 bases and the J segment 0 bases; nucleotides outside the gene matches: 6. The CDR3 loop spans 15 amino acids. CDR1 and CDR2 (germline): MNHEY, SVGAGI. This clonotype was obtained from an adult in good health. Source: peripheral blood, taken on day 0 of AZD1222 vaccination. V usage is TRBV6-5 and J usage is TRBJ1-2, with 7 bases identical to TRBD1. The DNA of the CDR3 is TGTGCCAGCAGTAGACAGGGAATAGCTAACTATGGCTACACCTTC. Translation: CASSRQGIANYGYTF.